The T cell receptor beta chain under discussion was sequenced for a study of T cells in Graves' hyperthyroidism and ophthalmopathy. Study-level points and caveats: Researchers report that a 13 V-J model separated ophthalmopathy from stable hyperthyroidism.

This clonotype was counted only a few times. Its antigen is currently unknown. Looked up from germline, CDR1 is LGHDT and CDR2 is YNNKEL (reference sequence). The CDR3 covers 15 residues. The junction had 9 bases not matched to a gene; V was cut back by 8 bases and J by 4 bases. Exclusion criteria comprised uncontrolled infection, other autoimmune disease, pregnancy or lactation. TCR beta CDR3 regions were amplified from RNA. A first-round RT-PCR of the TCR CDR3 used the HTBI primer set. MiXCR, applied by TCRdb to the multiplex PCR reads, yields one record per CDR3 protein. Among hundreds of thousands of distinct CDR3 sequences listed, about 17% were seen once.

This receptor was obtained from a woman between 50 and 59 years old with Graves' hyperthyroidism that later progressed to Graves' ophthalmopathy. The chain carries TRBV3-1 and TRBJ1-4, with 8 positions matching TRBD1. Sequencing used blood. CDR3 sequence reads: CASSGQGRGNEKLFF. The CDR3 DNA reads TGTGCCAGCTCCGGACAGGGAAGGGGTAATGAAAAACTGTTTTTT.